This T cell receptor beta chain was documented in a study of cytomegalovirus exposure and HLA in healthy donors. In regard to this clone: No antigen is known for it.

The PCR was carried out with 60 Vbeta primers and 13 Jbeta primers. TCRdb's table, derived via immunoSEQ multiplex PCR, lists solely in-frame clones and lacks some. The data hold some 110,000 clones, with nearly 80% observed a single time. Overall study findings and caveats: V- and J-gene trimming in TCR beta was tied to a missense DCLRE1C variant by an analysis performed later. A later analysis found TCR association rates differed by HLA locus, highest for DRB1 and lowest for HLA-C. In a later analysis, HLA-associated TCR beta chains were more clonally expanded than equally common others. Several V segments, TRBV6-2 and TRBV6-3 among them, could not be told apart and were dropped.

The ends were cut back, 0 bases at V and 7 bases at J, with 15 bases in the middle. CDR1 is MGHRA, CDR2 YSYEKL, per germline. The CDR3 totals 15 residues. This chain uses TRBV4-1 with TRBJ1-1; no clear D gene. The sample taken for sequencing was PBMCs. The source of this sequence is a man between 60 and 70 years old in good health and CMV-seropositive. The CDR3 reads CASSQDGFQEDEAFF. CDR3 nucleotides: TGCGCCAGCAGCCAAGATGGGTTTCAGGAGGATGAAGCTTTCTTT.